These 9 T cell receptor beta chains were sequenced from one sample in a study of blood T cell repertoires in COVID-19. Measured with immunoSEQ multiplex PCR; TCRdb has only the in-frame clones, and not every one. This table holds 400,000 or so clones, nearly 90% found once. Sequenced: PBMCs or T cells enriched from blood (not recorded which). The source is a woman in her 40s with acute COVID-19.

J is TRBJ2-5 and V is TRBV25-1; D ambiguous. Germline V gene data show CDR1 as MGHDK and CDR2 as SYGVNS. V dropped 0 bases and J dropped 2 bases, with 7 bases sitting between them. This CDR3 has 14 residues. CDR3 loop: CASSEYGPQETQYF. The DNA for the CDR3 is TGTGCCAGCAGTGAATATGGCCCGCAAGAGACCCAGTACTTC.

V gene TRBV19 combines with J gene TRBJ1-1, with D possibly matching TRBD1 (5 bases). CDR3 length equals 15 residues. Per germline, CDR1 LNHDA and CDR2 SQIVND (reference sequence). V shed 4 bases and J shed 4 bases, with 16 bases lying between them. The CDR3 nucleotides are TGTGCCAGTAGTAGACCGAGCGGGACCGTCACTGAAGCTTTCTTT. Translated, it gives CASSRPSGTVTEAFF.

The chain employs TRBV19 and TRBJ2-7, with D unclear. Germline V gives CDR1 LNHDA, CDR2 SQIVND (reference sequence). CDR3 length equals 12 residues. The germline V and J ends were trimmed by 5 bases and 3 bases, with 8 bases remaining between them. CDR3 loop: CASSHGVYEQYF. CDR3 DNA sequence: TGTGCCAGTAGTCATGGAGTCTACGAGCAGTACTTC.

CDR3 bases: TGTGCCAGCAGTGTAGGACAGAACCCTAACAATGAGCAGTTCTTC. Translation: CASSVGQNPNNEQFF. The rearrangement links TRBV2 to TRBJ2-1, with D perhaps matching TRBD1 (6 bases). The CDR3 is made up of 15 amino acids. The V end lost 4 bases, the J end lost 5 bases, and 15 bases lay between the germline ends. Germline lookup yields CDR1 SNHLY and CDR2 FYNNEI.

A single count supports this clone. The chain has TRBV18 and TRBJ2-1; TRBD2 aligns across 7 bases. The CDR3 is 14 amino acids. Germline CDR1 is KGHSH and CDR2 is LQKENI. With V trimmed by 3 bases and J by 6 bases, 5 bases remained unmatched. The CDR3 region is CASSPPSGSNEQFF. CDR3 in DNA: TGTGCCAGCTCACCGCCTAGCGGAAGCAATGAGCAGTTCTTC.

The CDR3 DNA sequence: TGCGCCAGCAGCCCTCCCTCGGGGGGCTTGGAATTTTATGGCTACACCTTC. Amino acid sequence: CASSPPSGGLEFYGYTF. The chain combines TRBV4-1 with TRBJ1-2; D possibly corresponds to TRBD1 (6 bases). Germline values: CDR1 MGHRA, CDR2 YSYEKL. The CDR3 consists of 17 residues. V lost 4 bases and J 5 bases, leaving 23 bases between the germline ends.

The chain carries TRBV29-1 and TRBJ2-7; TRBD2 agrees at 7 bases. There are 12 residues in the CDR3. V gave up 0 bases and J gave up 7 bases; unmatched junction bases: 3. Germline-derived CDR1 and CDR2 are SQVTM and ANQGSEA. This chain's CDR3 is CSVEEGGGEQYF. Here the CDR3 DNA reads TGCAGCGTTGAAGAGGGGGGAGGGGAGCAGTACTTC.

The chain is built from TRBV7-8 and TRBJ1-1, with TRBD1 matching 11 bases. Per the germline V gene, CDR1 is SGHVS and CDR2 is FQNEAQ. V lost 4 bases to trimming and J lost 1 base; unmatched junction nucleotides: 2. This CDR3 comprises 15 residues. Here the CDR3 DNA reads TGTGCCAGCAGCTGGGGACAGGGGGGGAACACTGAAGCTTTCTTT. Its protein is CASSWGQGGNTEAFF.

J is TRBJ1-4 and V is TRBV14; 9 bases are a match to TRBD1. Germline CDR1 SGHDN, CDR2 FVKESK. The trim removed 3 bases at V and 7 bases at J, leaving 12 bases unmatched. The CDR3 runs to 17 residues. The CDR3 here is CASSQGQGRRKTEKLFF. The CDR3 nucleotides are TGTGCCAGCAGCCAGGGACAGGGAAGGAGGAAGACTGAAAAACTGTTTTTT.